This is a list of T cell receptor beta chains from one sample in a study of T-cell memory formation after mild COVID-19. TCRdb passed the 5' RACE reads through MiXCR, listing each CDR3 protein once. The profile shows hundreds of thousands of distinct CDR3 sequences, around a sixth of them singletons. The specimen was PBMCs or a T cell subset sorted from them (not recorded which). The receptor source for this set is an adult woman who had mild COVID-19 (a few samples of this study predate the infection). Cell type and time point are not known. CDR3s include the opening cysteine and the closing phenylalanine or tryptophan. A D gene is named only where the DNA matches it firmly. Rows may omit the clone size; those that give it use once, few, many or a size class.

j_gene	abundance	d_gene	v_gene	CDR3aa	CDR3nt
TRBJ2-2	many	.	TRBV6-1	CASSATANTGELFF	TGTGCCAGCAGTGCGACAGCGAACACCGGGGAGCTGTTTTTT
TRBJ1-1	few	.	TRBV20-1	CSARDRQRNTEAFF	TGCAGTGCTAGAGATCGGCAGAGGAACACTGAAGCTTTCTTT
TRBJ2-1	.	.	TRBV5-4	CASSLDGVFYNEQFF	TGTGCCAGCAGCTTGGACGGGGTTTTTTACAATGAGCAGTTCTTC
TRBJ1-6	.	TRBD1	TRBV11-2	CASSIGQGGRSPLHF	TGTGCCAGCAGCATCGGACAGGGGGGACGCTCACCCCTCCACTTT
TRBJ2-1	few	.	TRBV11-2	CASRSQMAGYEQFF	TGTGCCAGCAGATCCCAGATGGCGGGGTATGAGCAGTTCTTC
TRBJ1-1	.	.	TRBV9	CASSPARGRNTEAFF	TGTGCCAGCAGCCCCGCACGGGGACGGAACACTGAAGCTTTCTTT
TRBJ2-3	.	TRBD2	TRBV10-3	CAISGSGGGTSTDTQYF	TGTGCCATCAGTGGTAGCGGGGGAGGAACTAGCACAGATACGCAGTATTTT
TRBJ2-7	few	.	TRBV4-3	CASSQDRGDEQYF	TGCGCCAGCAGCCAAGATAGGGGAGACGAGCAGTACTTC
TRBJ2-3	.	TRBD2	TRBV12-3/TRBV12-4	CASSVGTSGRLSNTQYF	TGTGCCAGCAGCGTTGGGACTAGCGGGAGGTTGTCAAATACGCAGTATTTT
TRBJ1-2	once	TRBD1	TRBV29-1	CSVTGTGTTNYGYTF	TGCAGCGTCACCGGGACAGGGACAACTAACTATGGCTACACCTTC
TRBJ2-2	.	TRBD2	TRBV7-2	CASSTRLAGVDELFF	TGTGCCAGCAGCACTCGTCTAGCGGGAGTCGATGAGCTGTTTTTT
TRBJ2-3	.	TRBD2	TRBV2	CASSSWQGGPDTQYF	TGTGCCAGCAGTTCTTGGCAGGGAGGGCCAGATACGCAGTATTTT
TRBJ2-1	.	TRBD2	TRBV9	CASSVDPGTSGGAPYNEQFF	TGTGCCAGCAGCGTAGACCCGGGGACTAGCGGGGGGGCCCCATACAATGAGCAGTTCTTC
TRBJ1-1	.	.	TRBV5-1	CASSLAGQMNTEAFF	TGCGCCAGCAGCTTGGCCGGACAGATGAACACTGAAGCTTTCTTT
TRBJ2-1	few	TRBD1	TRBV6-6	CASTLPGQIYEQFF	TGTGCCAGCACCCTTCCGGGACAGATCTATGAGCAGTTCTTC
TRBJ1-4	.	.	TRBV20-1	CSARGYEGLTTNEKLFF	TGCAGTGCTAGAGGGTACGAGGGATTGACAACTAATGAAAAACTGTTTTTT
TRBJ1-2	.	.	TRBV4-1	CASSQESGQLSYGYTF	TGCGCCAGCAGCCAAGAATCAGGGCAGTTGTCGTATGGCTACACCTTC
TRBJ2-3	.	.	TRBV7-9	CASSSGLLSGDTQYF	TGTGCCAGCAGCTCCGGGCTTCTCTCTGGGGATACGCAGTATTTT
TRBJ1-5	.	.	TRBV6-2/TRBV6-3	CASNLDTQQPQHF	TGTGCCAGCAACCTAGACACGCAACAGCCCCAGCATTTT
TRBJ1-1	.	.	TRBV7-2	CASSTSQGDTEAFF	TGTGCCAGCAGCACCTCGCAGGGTGACACTGAAGCTTTCTTT
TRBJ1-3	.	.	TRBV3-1	CASSQDWVLSGNTIYF	TGTGCCAGCAGCCAAGACTGGGTTCTCTCTGGAAACACCATATATTTT
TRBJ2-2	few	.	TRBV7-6	CASSPDPDGSNTGELFF	TGTGCCAGCAGCCCAGACCCCGACGGGTCGAACACCGGGGAGCTGTTTTTT
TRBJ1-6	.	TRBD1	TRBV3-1	CASSQGQAKSPLHF	TGTGCCAGCAGCCAGGGACAGGCGAAATCACCCCTCCACTTT
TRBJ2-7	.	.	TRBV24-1	CATSDISPGGSYEQYF	TGTGCCACCAGTGATATTTCCCCGGGTGGCTCCTACGAGCAGTACTTC
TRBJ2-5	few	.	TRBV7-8	CASSRPRGQETQYF	TGTGCCAGCAGCCGACCGAGGGGGCAAGAGACCCAGTACTTC
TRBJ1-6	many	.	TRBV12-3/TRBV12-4	CASSIRSGDSPLHF	TGTGCCAGCAGTATACGAAGCGGGGATTCACCCCTCCACTTT
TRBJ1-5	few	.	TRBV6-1	CASSERSERNQPQHF	TGTGCCAGCAGTGAACGGTCGGAGCGCAATCAGCCCCAGCATTTT
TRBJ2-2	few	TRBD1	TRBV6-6	CASSRPTSGDRNTGELFF	TGTGCCAGCAGCCGGCCAACTTCAGGGGACAGAAACACCGGGGAGCTGTTTTTT
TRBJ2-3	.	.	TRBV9	CASSHMGDTQYF	TGTGCCAGCAGCCACATGGGAGATACGCAGTATTTT
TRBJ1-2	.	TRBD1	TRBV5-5	CASSPEGGPSYYGYTF	TGTGCCAGCAGCCCAGAAGGGGGCCCTTCGTACTATGGCTACACCTTC
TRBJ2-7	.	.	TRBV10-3	CAISGGDLAREQYF	TGTGCCATCAGTGGAGGGGATCTAGCGCGCGAGCAGTACTTC
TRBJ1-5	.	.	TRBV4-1	CASSHGLLDSNQPQHF	TGCGCCAGCAGCCACGGTCTTCTAGATAGCAATCAGCCCCAGCATTTT
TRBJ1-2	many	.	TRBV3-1	CASSQYYGYTF	TGTGCCAGCAGCCAGTACTATGGCTACACCTTC
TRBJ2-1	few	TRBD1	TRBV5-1	CASSYGTGGNNEQFF	TGCGCCAGCAGCTACGGGACAGGGGGGAACAATGAGCAGTTCTTC
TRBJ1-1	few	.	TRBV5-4	CASSLGLGGLKWVGTEAFF	TGTGCCAGCAGCTTGGGCCTCGGGGGGCTAAAGTGGGTCGGCACTGAAGCTTTCTTT
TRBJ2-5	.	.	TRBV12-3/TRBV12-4	CASSPSLVMKETQYF	TGTGCCAGCAGTCCCTCGCTAGTGATGAAGGAGACCCAGTACTTC
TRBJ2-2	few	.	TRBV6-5	CASSYGTGAGELFF	TGTGCCAGCAGTTACGGGACCGGCGCCGGGGAGCTGTTTTTT
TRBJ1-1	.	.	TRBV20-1	CSARGENGDTEAFF	TGCAGTGCTAGGGGGGAAAATGGGGACACTGAAGCTTTCTTT
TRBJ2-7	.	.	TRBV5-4	CASSPWGGTYEQYF	TGTGCCAGCAGCCCGTGGGGCGGGACTTACGAGCAGTACTTC
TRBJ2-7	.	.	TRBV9	CASSAGGGGGIEQYF	TGTGCCAGCAGCGCCGGTGGCGGGGGCGGGATCGAGCAGTACTTC
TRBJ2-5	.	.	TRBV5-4	CASSRASGAQETQYF	TGTGCCAGCAGCCGTGCCTCGGGGGCACAAGAGACCCAGTACTTC
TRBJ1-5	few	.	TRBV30	CAWSYGAGQPQHF	TGTGCCTGGAGTTATGGGGCCGGTCAGCCCCAGCATTTT